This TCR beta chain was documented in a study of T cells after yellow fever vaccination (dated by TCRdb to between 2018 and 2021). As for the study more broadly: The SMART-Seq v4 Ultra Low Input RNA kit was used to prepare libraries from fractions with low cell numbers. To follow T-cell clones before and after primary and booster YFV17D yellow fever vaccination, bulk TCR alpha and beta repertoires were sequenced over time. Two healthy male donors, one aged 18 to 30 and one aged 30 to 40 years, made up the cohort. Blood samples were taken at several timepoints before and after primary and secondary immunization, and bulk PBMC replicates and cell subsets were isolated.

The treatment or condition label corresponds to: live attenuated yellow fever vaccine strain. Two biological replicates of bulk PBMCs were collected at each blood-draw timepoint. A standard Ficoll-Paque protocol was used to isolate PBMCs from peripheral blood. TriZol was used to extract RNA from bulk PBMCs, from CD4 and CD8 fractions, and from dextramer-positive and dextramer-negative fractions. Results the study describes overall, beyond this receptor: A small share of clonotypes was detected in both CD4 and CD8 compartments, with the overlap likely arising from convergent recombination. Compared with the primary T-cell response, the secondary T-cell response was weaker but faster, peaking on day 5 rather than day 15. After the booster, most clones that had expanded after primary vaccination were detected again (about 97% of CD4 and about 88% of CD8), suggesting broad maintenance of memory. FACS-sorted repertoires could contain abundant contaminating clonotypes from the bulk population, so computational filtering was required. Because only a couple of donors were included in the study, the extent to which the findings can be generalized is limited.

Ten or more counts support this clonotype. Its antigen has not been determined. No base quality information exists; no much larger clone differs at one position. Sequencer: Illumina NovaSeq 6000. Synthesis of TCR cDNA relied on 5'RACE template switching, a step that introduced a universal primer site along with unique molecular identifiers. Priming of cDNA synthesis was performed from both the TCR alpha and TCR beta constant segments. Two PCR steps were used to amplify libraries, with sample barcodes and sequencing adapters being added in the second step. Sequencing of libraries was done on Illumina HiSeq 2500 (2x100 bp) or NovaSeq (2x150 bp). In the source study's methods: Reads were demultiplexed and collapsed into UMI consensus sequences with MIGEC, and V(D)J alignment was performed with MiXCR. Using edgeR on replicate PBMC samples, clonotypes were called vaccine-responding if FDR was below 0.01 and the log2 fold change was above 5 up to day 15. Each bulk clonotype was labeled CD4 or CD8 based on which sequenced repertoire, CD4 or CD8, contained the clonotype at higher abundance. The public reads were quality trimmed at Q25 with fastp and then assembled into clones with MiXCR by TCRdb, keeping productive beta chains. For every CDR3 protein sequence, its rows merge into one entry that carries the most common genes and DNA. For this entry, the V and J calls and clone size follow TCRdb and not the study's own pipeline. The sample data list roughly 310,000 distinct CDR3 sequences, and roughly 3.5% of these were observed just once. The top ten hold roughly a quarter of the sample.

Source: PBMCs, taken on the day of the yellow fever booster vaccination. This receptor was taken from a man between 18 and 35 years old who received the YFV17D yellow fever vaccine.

DNA sequence: TGTGCCAGCAGCTTGGCCGGGGTCTCGGAGACCCAGTACTTC. Protein translation: CASSLAGVSETQYF. The rearranged segments are TRBV5-6 and TRBJ2-5; possibly the D gene is TRBD2, per 5 matching bases. CDR1 and CDR2 are drawn from the germline V gene: SGHDT, YYEEEE. The CDR3 goes from the cysteine to the phenylalanine over 14 residues. The DNA shown is the 42-base CDR3, in frame from base 1. V and J are truncated by 0 bases and 5 bases respectively, leaving an intervening sequence of 11 bases.